The rows below give T cell receptor beta chains drawn from one sample of a study of T cell responses to AZD1222 COVID-19 vaccine. The data were produced by immunoSEQ multiplex PCR, yet TCRdb's version contains in-frame clones alone and is incomplete. This table has about 140,000 clones, around 90% appearing once. Sequencing used peripheral blood, obtained on day 0 of AZD1222 vaccination. These receptors originate from an adult in good health. Both conserved end residues are part of each CDR3. D genes are given only for firm matches. Where a row states a size, it is once, few, many or the class of an expanded clone; other rows omit it.

d_call j_call v_call clone_size cdr3_aa cdr3_nt
- TRBJ2-2 TRBV4-2 few CASSPLDRSDVGNTGELFF TGTGCCAGCAGCCCTCTAGACAGGTCGGACGTAGGGAACACCGGGGAGCTGTTTTTT
- TRBJ2-1 TRBV6-5 - CASSWQGRYNEQFF TGTGCCAGCAGTTGGCAGGGGAGATACAATGAGCAGTTCTTC
TRBD1 TRBJ1-1 TRBV6-5 - CASSLQGALNTEAFF TGTGCCAGCAGTTTGCAGGGGGCCTTGAACACTGAAGCTTTCTTT
- TRBJ2-7 TRBV18 - CASSGRATYEQYF TGTGCCAGCTCTGGCCGGGCGACCTACGAGCAGTACTTC
TRBD1 TRBJ1-4 TRBV6-6 - CASSKTGGREKLFF TGTGCCAGCAGTAAGACAGGGGGTAGAGAAAAACTGTTTTTT
- TRBJ1-2 TRBV5-1 few CASSLGGRDYGYTF TGCGCCAGCAGCTTGGGTGGCAGGGACTATGGCTACACCTTC
- TRBJ1-1 TRBV7-2 once CASSSFRGPEAFF TGTGCCAGCAGCTCTTTTAGAGGCCCTGAAGCTTTCTTT
TRBD1 TRBJ2-1 TRBV6-2/TRBV6-3 - CASSFLYRDRGHEQFF TGTGCCAGCAGTTTTCTTTACCGGGACAGGGGCCATGAGCAGTTCTTC
- TRBJ1-1 TRBV7-8 - CASSLPPGRTLNTEAFF TGTGCCAGCAGCTTACCTCCGGGACGCACACTGAACACTGAAGCTTTCTTT
TRBD1 TRBJ1-6 TRBV5-1 - CASSSDRDRGNSPLHF TGCGCCAGCAGCTCGGACCGGGACAGGGGAAATTCACCCCTCCACTTT
- TRBJ1-2 TRBV19 - CASRSGSYGYTF TGTGCCAGTAGGTCAGGGAGCTATGGCTACACCTTC
- TRBJ1-1 TRBV7-9 once CASSFYNRLNTEAFF TGTGCCAGCAGCTTTTATAACAGGCTGAACACTGAAGCTTTCTTT
- TRBJ1-2 TRBV4-1 - CASSQPLQKNYGYTF TGCGCCAGCAGCCAACCCTTACAGAAAAACTATGGCTACACCTTC
- TRBJ1-5 TRBV6-1 - CASSDDHNSNQPQHF TGTGCCAGCAGTGACGACCATAATAGCAATCAGCCCCAGCATTTT
- TRBJ1-5 TRBV4-1 - CASSLYSSRNQPQHF TGCGCCAGCAGCCTCTATTCGAGTCGCAATCAGCCCCAGCATTTT
- TRBJ1-4 TRBV19 - CASSTSAAKLFF TGTGCCAGTAGTACCTCTGCGGCCAAACTGTTTTTT
TRBD1 TRBJ1-1 TRBV7-9 - CASRWTGGNGEAFF TGTGCCAGCCGCTGGACAGGGGGCAACGGTGAAGCTTTCTTT
TRBD1 TRBJ2-7 TRBV29-1 - CSVGVGTVELGVSYEQYF TGCAGCGTTGGGGTCGGGACAGTGGAGTTAGGGGTTTCCTACGAGCAGTACTTC
- TRBJ1-2 TRBV7-2 - CASSFHREGYTF TGTGCCAGCAGCTTCCACCGGGAGGGCTACACCTTC
TRBD1 TRBJ2-7 TRBV5-4 few CASKSGTGSYEQYF TGTGCCAGCAAGAGTGGGACAGGTTCCTACGAGCAGTACTTC
- TRBJ1-4 TRBV19 - CASSISAGRVDEKLFF TGTGCCAGTAGTATTTCGGCCGGCAGGGTGGATGAAAAACTGTTTTTT
- TRBJ1-4 TRBV5-5 once CASSLGGTNEKLFF TGTGCCAGCAGCTTGGGAGGGACTAATGAAAAACTGTTTTTT
TRBD2 TRBJ2-5 TRBV18 - CASSRTSGGLQETQYF TGTGCCAGCTCACGAACTAGCGGGGGCCTTCAAGAGACCCAGTACTTC
TRBD2 TRBJ2-5 TRBV5-1 - CASSLGFGGNQETQYF TGCGCCAGCAGCTTGGGTTTCGGGGGGAACCAAGAGACCCAGTACTTC
- TRBJ1-1 TRBV3-1/TRBV3-2 - CASSQDGMNTEAFF TGTGCCAGCAGCCAAGACGGTATGAACACTGAAGCTTTCTTT
- TRBJ2-1 TRBV29-1 - CSVEGTESSYNEQFF TGCAGCGTTGAAGGAACTGAGAGCTCCTACAATGAGCAGTTCTTC
- TRBJ2-7 TRBV28 - CASRRTVSYEQYF TGTGCCAGCAGAAGGACGGTAAGCTACGAGCAGTACTTC
- TRBJ1-2 TRBV7-8 - CASSSGRITNYGYTF TGTGCCAGCAGCTCGGGACGGATAACTAACTATGGCTACACCTTC
TRBD2 TRBJ2-2 TRBV7-2 - CASSAPGLDFGELFF TGTGCCAGCAGCGCCCCGGGACTAGATTTCGGGGAGCTGTTTTTT
- TRBJ1-1 TRBV6-5 few CASSYARGRAFF TGTGCCAGCAGTTACGCTCGGGGGCGGGCTTTCTTT
- TRBJ2-2 TRBV7-2 - CASEMAGPTGELFF TGTGCCAGCGAAATGGCGGGGCCGACCGGGGAGCTGTTTTTT
- TRBJ2-1 TRBV7-3 once CASSPHGESNNEQFF TGTGCCAGCAGCCCCCACGGGGAGAGCAACAATGAGCAGTTCTTC
- TRBJ2-1 TRBV7-2 - CASSPLALTGPYNEQFF TGTGCCAGCAGCCCACTAGCCCTCACTGGCCCCTACAATGAGCAGTTCTTC
- TRBJ2-3 TRBV15 - CATSRAGFEVAANF TGTGCCACCAGCAGAGCCGGATTTGAGGTAGCTGCGAATTTT
- TRBJ2-3 TRBV30 once CAWSRVGSSTDTQYF TGTGCCTGGAGTAGGGTGGGTTCTAGCACAGATACGCAGTATTTT
TRBD2 TRBJ2-2 TRBV4-1 - CASSHVTSGRIAGELFF TGCGCCAGCAGCCATGTGACTAGCGGGAGGATAGCCGGGGAGCTGTTTTTT
TRBD2 TRBJ2-2 TRBV7-2 - CASSLGGSGSTNTGELFF TGTGCCAGCAGCTTAGGGGGAAGCGGGAGTACGAACACCGGGGAGCTGTTTTTT
- TRBJ2-7 TRBV5-4 - CASSINGRSYEQYF TGTGCCAGCAGCATAAACGGCAGGTCCTACGAGCAGTACTTC
- TRBJ2-1 TRBV19 few CASSPQTPGTQFF TGTGCCAGTAGTCCCCAAACCCCCGGGACACAGTTCTTC
- TRBJ1-3 TRBV7-9 - CASSFEGGGNTIYF TGTGCCAGCAGCTTCGAGGGGGGAGGAAACACCATATATTTT
- TRBJ1-1 TRBV9 - CASSVEVNTEAFF TGTGCCAGCAGCGTAGAAGTTAACACTGAAGCTTTCTTT
TRBD1 TRBJ2-1 TRBV14 - CASSQDWEGQGYNEQFF TGTGCCAGCAGCCAAGATTGGGAGGGACAGGGGTACAATGAGCAGTTCTTC
- TRBJ2-7 TRBV7-6 - CASSWLPGPVVEEQYF TGTGCCAGCAGCTGGTTACCGGGTCCCGTGGTGGAGGAGCAGTACTTC
TRBD1 TRBJ2-5 TRBV10-1 few CATPTDRVLTQETQYF TGCGCCACCCCGACTGACAGGGTACTGACTCAAGAGACCCAGTACTTC
TRBD2 TRBJ2-7 TRBV11-2 - CASAHGLAEQYF TGTGCCAGCGCTCACGGACTAGCGGAGCAGTACTTC
TRBD1 TRBJ1-5 TRBV28 - CASSLQGGSNQPQHF TGTGCCAGCAGTCTGCAGGGGGGAAGCAATCAGCCCCAGCATTTT
- TRBJ2-3 TRBV11-2 - CASSSRVSSDTQYF TGTGCCAGCAGCTCAAGAGTATCCTCAGATACGCAGTATTTT
- TRBJ2-1 TRBV6-4 - CASSEDSSYNEQFF TGTGCCAGCAGTGAGGACAGCTCCTACAATGAGCAGTTCTTC